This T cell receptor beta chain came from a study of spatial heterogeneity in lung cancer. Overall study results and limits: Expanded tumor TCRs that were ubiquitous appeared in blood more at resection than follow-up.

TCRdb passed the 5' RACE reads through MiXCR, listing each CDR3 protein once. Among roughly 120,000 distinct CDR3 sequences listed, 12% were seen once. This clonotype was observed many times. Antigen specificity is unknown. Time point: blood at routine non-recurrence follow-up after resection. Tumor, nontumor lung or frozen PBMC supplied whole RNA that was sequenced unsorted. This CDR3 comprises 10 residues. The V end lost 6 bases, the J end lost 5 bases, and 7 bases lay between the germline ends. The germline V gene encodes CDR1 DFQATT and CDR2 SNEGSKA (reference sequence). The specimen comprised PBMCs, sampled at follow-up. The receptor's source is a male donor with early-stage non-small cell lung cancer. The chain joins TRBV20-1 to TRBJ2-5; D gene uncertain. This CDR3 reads CSAQKETQYF. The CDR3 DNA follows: TGCAGTGCCCAAAAGGAGACCCAGTACTTC.